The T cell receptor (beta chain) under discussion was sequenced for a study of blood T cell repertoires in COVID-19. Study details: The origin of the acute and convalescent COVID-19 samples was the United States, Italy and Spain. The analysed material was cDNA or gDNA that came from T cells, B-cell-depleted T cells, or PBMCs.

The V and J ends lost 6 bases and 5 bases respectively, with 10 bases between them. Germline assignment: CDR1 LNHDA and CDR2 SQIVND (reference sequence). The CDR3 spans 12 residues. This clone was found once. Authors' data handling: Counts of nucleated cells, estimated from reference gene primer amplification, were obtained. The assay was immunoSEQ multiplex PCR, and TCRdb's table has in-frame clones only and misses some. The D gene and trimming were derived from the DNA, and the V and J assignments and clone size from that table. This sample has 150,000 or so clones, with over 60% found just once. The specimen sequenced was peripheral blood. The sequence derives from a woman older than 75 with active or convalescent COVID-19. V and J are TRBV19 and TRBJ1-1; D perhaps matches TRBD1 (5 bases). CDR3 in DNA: TGTGCCAGTAGCAGGGACTTTACTGAAGCTTTCTTT. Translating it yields CASSRDFTEAFF.